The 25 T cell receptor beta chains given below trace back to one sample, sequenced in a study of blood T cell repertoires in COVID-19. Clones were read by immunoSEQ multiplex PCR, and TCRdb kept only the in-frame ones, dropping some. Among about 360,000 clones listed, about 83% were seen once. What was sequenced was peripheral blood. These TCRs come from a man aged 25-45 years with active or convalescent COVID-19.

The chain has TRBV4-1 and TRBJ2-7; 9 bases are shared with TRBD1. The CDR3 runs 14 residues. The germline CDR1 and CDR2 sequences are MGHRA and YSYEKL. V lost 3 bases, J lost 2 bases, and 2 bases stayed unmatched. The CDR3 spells CASSQTGGAYEQYF. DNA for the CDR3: TGCGCCAGCAGCCAGACAGGGGGAGCCTACGAGCAGTACTTC.

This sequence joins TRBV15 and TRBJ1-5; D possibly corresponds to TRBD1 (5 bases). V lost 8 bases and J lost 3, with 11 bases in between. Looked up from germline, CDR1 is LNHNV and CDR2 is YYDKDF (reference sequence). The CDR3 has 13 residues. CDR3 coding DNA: TGTGCCACCGGGCGACAGATCAATCAGCCCCAGCATTTT. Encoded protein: CATGRQINQPQHF.

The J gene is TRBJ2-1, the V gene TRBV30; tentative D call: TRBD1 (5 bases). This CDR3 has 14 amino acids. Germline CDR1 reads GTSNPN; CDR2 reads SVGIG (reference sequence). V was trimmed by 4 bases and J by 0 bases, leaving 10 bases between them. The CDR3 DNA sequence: TGTGCCTGGAATCAGGGAAGCTCCTACAATGAGCAGTTCTTC. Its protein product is CAWNQGSSYNEQFF.

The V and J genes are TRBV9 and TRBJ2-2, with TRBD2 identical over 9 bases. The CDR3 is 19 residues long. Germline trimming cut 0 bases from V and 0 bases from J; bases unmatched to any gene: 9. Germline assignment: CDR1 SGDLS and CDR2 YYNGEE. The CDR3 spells CASSVVASGIQSNTGELFF. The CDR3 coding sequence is TGTGCCAGCAGCGTAGTTGCTAGCGGGATCCAGTCGAACACCGGGGAGCTGTTTTTT.

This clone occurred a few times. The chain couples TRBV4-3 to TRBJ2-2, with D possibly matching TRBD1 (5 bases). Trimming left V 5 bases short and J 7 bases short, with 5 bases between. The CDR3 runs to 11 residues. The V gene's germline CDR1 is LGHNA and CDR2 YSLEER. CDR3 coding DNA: TGCGCCAGCAGCAGGGGCGGGGAGCTGTTTTTT. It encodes CASSRGGELFF.

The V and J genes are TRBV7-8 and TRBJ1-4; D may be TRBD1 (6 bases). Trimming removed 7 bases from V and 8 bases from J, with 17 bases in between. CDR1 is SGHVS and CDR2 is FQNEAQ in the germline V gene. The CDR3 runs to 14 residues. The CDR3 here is CASTSDRRREKLFF. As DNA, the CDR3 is TGTGCCAGCACCTCAGACAGGCGAAGAGAAAAACTGTTTTTT. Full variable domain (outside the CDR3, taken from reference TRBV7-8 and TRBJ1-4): GAGVSQSPRYKVAKRGQDVALRCDPISGHVSLFWYQQALGQGPEFLTYFQNEAQLDKSGLPSDRFFAERPEGSVSTLKIQRTQQEDSAVYLCASTSDRRREKLFFGSGTQLSVL.

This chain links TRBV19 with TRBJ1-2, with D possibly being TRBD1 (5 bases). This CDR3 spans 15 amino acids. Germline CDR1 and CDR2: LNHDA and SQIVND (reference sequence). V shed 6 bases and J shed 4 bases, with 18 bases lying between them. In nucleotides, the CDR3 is TGTGCCAGTAGCGCGGGACGGGACGGTATCTATGGCTACACCTTC. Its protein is CASSAGRDGIYGYTF.

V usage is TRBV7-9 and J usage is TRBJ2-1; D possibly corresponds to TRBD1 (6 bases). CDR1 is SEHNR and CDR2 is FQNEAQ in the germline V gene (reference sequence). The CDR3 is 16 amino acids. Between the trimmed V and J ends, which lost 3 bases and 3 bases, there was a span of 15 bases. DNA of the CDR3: TGTGCCAGCAGCTTTCCTCCAGGGGTGGTCTACAATGAGCAGTTCTTC. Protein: CASSFPPGVVYNEQFF.

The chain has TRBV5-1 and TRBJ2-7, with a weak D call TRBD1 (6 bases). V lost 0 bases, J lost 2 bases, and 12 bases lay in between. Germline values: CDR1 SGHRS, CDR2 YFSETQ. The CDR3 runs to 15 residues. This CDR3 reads CASSLAGTPTYEQYF. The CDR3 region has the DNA TGCGCCAGCAGCTTGGCCGGGACACCTACCTACGAGCAGTACTTC.

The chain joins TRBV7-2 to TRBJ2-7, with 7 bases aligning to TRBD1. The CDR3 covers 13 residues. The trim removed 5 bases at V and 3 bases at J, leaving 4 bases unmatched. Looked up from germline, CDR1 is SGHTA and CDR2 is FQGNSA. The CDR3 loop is CASSQRDSYEQYF. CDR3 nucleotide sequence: TGTGCCAGCAGCCAAAGGGACAGCTACGAGCAGTACTTC.

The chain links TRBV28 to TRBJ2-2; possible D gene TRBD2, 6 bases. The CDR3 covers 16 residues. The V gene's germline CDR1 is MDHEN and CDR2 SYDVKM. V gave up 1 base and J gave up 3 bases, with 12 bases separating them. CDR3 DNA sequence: TGTGCCAGCAGTTTATTGGCGGGGCCGGACACCGGGGAGCTGTTTTTT. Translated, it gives CASSLLAGPDTGELFF.

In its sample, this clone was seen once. DNA of the CDR3: TGTGCCAGCAGTTCAGGGGATAGGGGCTACACCTTC. Translated, it gives CASSSGDRGYTF. The chain is built from TRBV7-9 and TRBJ1-2; D is possibly TRBD1 (6 bases). This CDR3 has 12 residues. Germline V CDR1 and CDR2: SEHNR, FQNEAQ (reference sequence). With 6 bases removed from V and 8 bases from J, the gap between germline ends came to 13 bases. Looking up the rest from reference TRBV7-9 and TRBJ1-2 gives the full variable domain: DTGVSQNPRHKITKRGQNVTFRCDPISEHNRLYWYRQTLGQGPEFLTYFQNEAQLEKSRLLSDRFSAERPKGSFSTLEIQRTEQGDSAMYLCASSSGDRGYTFGSGTRLTVV.

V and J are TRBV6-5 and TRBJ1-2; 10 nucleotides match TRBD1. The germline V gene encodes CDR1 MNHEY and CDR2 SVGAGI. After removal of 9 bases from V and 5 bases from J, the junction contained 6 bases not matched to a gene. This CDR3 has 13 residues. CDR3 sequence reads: CASHDRGLYGYTF. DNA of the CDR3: TGTGCCAGTCACGACAGGGGGCTTTATGGCTACACCTTC.

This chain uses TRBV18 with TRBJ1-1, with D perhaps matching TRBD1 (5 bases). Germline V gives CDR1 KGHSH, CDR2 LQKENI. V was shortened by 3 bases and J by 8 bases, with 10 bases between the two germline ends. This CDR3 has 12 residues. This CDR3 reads CASSPGAGEAFF. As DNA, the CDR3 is TGTGCCAGCTCACCCGGAGCAGGGGAAGCTTTCTTT. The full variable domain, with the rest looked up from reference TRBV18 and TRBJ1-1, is NAGVMQNPRHLVRRRGQEARLRCSPMKGHSHVYWYRQLPEEGLKFMVYLQKENIIDESGMPKERFSAEFPKEGPSILRIQQVVRGDSAAYFCASSPGAGEAFFGQGTRLTVV.

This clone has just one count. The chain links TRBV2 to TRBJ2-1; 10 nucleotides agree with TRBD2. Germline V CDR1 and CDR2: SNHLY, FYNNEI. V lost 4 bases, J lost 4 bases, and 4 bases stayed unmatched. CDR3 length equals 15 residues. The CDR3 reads CASSASSGGYNEQFF. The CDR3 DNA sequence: TGTGCCAGCAGTGCTTCTAGCGGGGGTTACAATGAGCAGTTCTTC.

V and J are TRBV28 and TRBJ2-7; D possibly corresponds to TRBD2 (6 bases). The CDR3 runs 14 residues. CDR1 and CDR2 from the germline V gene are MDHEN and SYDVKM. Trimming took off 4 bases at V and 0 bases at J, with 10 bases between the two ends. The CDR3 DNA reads TGTGCCAGCAGTTCTCTAGCGCTCTCCTACGAGCAGTACTTC. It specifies CASSSLALSYEQYF. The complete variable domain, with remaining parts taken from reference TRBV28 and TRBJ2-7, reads DVKVTQSSRYLVKRTGEKVFLECVQDMDHENMFWYRQDPGLGLRLIYFSYDVKMKEKGDIPEGYSVSREKKERFSLILESASTNQTSMYLCASSSLALSYEQYFGPGTRLTVT.

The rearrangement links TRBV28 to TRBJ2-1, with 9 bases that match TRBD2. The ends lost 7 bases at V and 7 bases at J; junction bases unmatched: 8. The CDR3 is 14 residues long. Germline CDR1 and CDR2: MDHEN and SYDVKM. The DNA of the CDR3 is TGTGCCAGCATGAGGCGGGAGGGCCAAAATGAGCAGTTCTTC. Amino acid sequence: CASMRREGQNEQFF. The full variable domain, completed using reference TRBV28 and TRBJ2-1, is DVKVTQSSRYLVKRTGEKVFLECVQDMDHENMFWYRQDPGLGLRLIYFSYDVKMKEKGDIPEGYSVSREKKERFSLILESASTNQTSMYLCASMRREGQNEQFFGPGTRLTVL.

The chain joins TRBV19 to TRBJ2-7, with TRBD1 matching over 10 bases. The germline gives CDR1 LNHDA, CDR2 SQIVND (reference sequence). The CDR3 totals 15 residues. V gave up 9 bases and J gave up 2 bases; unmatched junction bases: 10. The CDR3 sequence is CASQMAGTGAYEQYF. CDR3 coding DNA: TGTGCCAGCCAGATGGCGGGGACAGGGGCCTACGAGCAGTACTTC. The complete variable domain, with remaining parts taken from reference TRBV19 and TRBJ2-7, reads DGGITQSPKYLFRKEGQNVTLSCEQNLNHDAMYWYRQDPGQGLRLIYYSQIVNDFQKGDIAEGYSVSREKKESFPLTVTSAQKNPTAFYLCASQMAGTGAYEQYFGPGTRLTVT.

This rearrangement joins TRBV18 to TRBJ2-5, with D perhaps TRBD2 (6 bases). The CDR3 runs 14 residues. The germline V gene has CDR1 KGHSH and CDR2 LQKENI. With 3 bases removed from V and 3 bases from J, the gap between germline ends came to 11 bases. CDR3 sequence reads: CASSPVAVKETQYF. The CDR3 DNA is TGTGCCAGCTCACCGGTAGCGGTAAAAGAGACCCAGTACTTC.

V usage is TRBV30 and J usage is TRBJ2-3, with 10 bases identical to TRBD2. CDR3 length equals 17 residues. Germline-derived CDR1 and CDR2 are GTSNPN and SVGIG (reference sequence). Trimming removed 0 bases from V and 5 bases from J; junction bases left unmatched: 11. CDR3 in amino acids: CAWSVGMASGGRDTQYF. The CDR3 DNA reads TGTGCCTGGAGTGTAGGGATGGCTAGCGGGGGCCGAGATACGCAGTATTTT.

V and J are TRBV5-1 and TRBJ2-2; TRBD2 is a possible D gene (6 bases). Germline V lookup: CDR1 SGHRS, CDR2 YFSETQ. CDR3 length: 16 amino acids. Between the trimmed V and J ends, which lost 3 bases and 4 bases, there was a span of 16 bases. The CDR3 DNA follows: TGCGCCAGCAGCTCGCTTCAGGGACTTCGCACCGGGGAGCTGTTTTTT. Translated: CASSSLQGLRTGELFF.

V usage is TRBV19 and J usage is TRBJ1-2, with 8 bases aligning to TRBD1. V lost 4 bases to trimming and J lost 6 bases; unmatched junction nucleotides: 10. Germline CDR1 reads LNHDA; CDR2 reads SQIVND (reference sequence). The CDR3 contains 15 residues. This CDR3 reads CASSTSTGAGDGYTF. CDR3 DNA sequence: TGTGCCAGTAGTACCTCGACAGGGGCGGGGGATGGCTACACCTTC. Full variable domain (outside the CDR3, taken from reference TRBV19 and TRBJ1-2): DGGITQSPKYLFRKEGQNVTLSCEQNLNHDAMYWYRQDPGQGLRLIYYSQIVNDFQKGDIAEGYSVSREKKESFPLTVTSAQKNPTAFYLCASSTSTGAGDGYTFGSGTRLTVV.

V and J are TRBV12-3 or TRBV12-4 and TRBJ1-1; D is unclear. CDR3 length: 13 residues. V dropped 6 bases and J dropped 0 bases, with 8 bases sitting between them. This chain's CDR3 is CASSPTLNTEAFF. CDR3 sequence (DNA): TGTGCCAGCAGCCCGACACTGAACACTGAAGCTTTCTTT.

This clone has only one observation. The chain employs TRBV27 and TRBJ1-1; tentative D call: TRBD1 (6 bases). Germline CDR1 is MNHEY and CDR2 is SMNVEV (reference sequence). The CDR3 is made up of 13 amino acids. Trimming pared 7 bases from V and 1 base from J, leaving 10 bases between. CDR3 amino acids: CASTSTGNTEAFF. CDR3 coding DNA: TGTGCCAGCACCTCGACAGGGAACACTGAAGCTTTCTTT.

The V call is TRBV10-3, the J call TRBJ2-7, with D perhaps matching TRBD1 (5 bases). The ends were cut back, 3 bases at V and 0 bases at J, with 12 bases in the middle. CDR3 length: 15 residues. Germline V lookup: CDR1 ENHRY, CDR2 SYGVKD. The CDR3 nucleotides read TGTGCCATCAGTGACCAGGGATCGCCCTCCTACGAGCAGTACTTC. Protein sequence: CAISDQGSPSYEQYF.